Shown below are 32 T cell receptor beta chains from a single sample sequenced in a study of patients and donors after allogeneic stem cell transplantation. TCRdb re-called the RT-PCR reads through MiXCR, storing one row per CDR3 protein. Of some 880,000 distinct CDR3 sequences listed, roughly 18% are singletons. Material for sequencing was blood, either unsorted or a sorted T cell fraction (not recorded which). The source of these receptors is a human donor who was either an allogeneic HSCT recipient or a stem cell or donor lymphocyte infusion donor (not recorded which). It is not recorded whose cells these are; they may come from a transplant donor.

This chain joins TRBV20-1 and TRBJ1-5; D gene uncertain. The germline CDR1 and CDR2 sequences are DFQATT and SNEGSKA (reference sequence). Trimming cost V 6 bases and J 0 bases, with 12 bases left between them. The CDR3 is 14 residues long. The CDR3 DNA is TGCAGTGCGTCGGGTCCCAATAGCAATCAGCCCCAGCATTTT. Its protein product is CSASGPNSNQPQHF.

The rearrangement joins TRBV6-5 to TRBJ2-7, with D unresolved. Trimming left V 2 bases short and J 3 bases short, with 8 bases between. Germline V lookup: CDR1 MNHEY, CDR2 SVGAGI. The CDR3 is 13 amino acids. Here the CDR3 reads CASSYGPNYEQYF. The CDR3 nucleotides are TGTGCCAGCAGTTACGGCCCCAACTACGAGCAGTACTTC.

This clonotype has a handful of counts. The chain combines TRBV7-3 with TRBJ2-1; TRBD2 might be the D (6 bases). The CDR3 consists of 16 residues. CDR1 SGHTA and CDR2 FQGTGA come from the germline V gene. V gave up 1 base and J gave up 4 bases, with 14 bases separating them. Here the CDR3 reads CASSLIGRTKYNEQFF. Written as DNA, the CDR3 is TGTGCCAGCAGCTTAATTGGTAGGACTAAGTACAATGAGCAGTTCTTC.

This chain uses TRBV20-1 with TRBJ2-2; D may be TRBD2 (6 bases). V was trimmed by 2 bases and J by 4 bases, leaving 14 bases between them. Per germline, CDR1 DFQATT and CDR2 SNEGSKA (reference sequence). The CDR3 has 15 amino acids. This CDR3 is CSARSSGSPTGELFF. The CDR3 DNA is TGCAGTGCTAGATCCTCCGGGAGTCCCACCGGGGAGCTGTTTTTT.

The rearrangement joins TRBV4-2 to TRBJ2-7, with D possibly TRBD1 on 6 matching bases. This CDR3 is 14 amino acids long. Germline CDR1 and CDR2: LGHNA and YNFKEQ. The V and J ends lost 5 bases and 6 bases respectively, with 17 bases between them. CDR3 sequence: CASSSQGISGEQYF. The CDR3 nucleotides are TGTGCCAGCAGCTCACAGGGTATTTCTGGCGAGCAGTACTTC.

The chain couples TRBV7-2 to TRBJ1-5, with D hard to call. Trimming took 5 bases from V and 10 from J, leaving 12 bases between them. Looked up from germline, CDR1 is SGHTA and CDR2 is FQGNSA. The CDR3 covers 12 residues. The CDR3 region has the DNA TGTGCCAGCAGCCCCTCCTTGGGACCCCAGCATTTT. Translating gives CASSPSLGPQHF.

The chain carries TRBV24-1 and TRBJ2-3; weak D call: TRBD1 (5 bases). V lost 3 bases and J 4 bases, leaving 16 bases between the germline ends. The CDR3 runs to 16 residues. Germline CDR1 and CDR2: KGHDR and SFDVKD. CDR3 DNA: TGTGCCACCAGTGATAAAGGGGTCCTTGGGGCAGATACGCAGTATTTT. This sequence encodes CATSDKGVLGADTQYF.

This clonotype showed up just a few times. This chain uses TRBV2 with TRBJ2-2, with D hard to call. The CDR3 covers 12 residues. With 4 bases removed from V and 9 bases from J, the gap between germline ends came to 9 bases. CDR1 is SNHLY and CDR2 is FYNNEI in the germline V gene. CDR3 nucleotide sequence: TGTGCCAGCAGTGGAGAAGTGAGGGAGCTGTTTTTT. Translating it yields CASSGEVRELFF.

This clonotype was detected many times. The gene calls are TRBV12-3 or TRBV12-4 and TRBJ2-1; D call uncertain. Trimming removed 3 bases from V and 2 bases from J, with 5 bases in between. The CDR3 length is 13 residues. The CDR3 reads CASSFHTYNEQFF. The DNA for the CDR3 is TGTGCCAGCAGTTTTCACACCTACAATGAGCAGTTCTTC.

This clonotype showed up just a few times. This chain links TRBV5-4 with TRBJ2-1, with 9 bases identical to TRBD2. Germline CDR1 is SGHNT and CDR2 is YYREEE (reference sequence). J was trimmed by 7 bases and V by 4 bases; bases with no gene match: 9. This CDR3 contains 15 residues. CDR3: CASSRRTSARNEQFF. The CDR3 nucleotides read TGTGCCAGCAGCAGAAGGACTAGCGCTCGGAATGAGCAGTTCTTC.

The chain has TRBV5-1 and TRBJ2-5, with TRBD1 matching 9 bases. The CDR3 length is 16 residues. Germline-derived CDR1 and CDR2 are SGHRS and YFSETQ. The V gene end was trimmed by 3 bases and the J gene end by 5 bases; junction bases not matched to a gene: 11. This CDR3 reads CASSWTLQGAAETQYF. CDR3 nucleotides: TGCGCCAGCAGCTGGACCTTACAGGGGGCGGCGGAGACCCAGTACTTC. Supplemented by reference TRBV5-1 and TRBJ2-5, the full variable domain reads KAGVTQTPRYLIKTRGQQVTLSCSPISGHRSVSWYQQTPGQGLQFLFEYFSETQRNKGNFPGRFSGRQFSNSRSEMNVSTLELGDSALYLCASSWTLQGAAETQYFGPGTRLLVL.

This clonotype was counted between two and nine times. This chain uses TRBV20-1 with TRBJ2-7; tentative D call: TRBD2 (6 bases). This CDR3 region has 14 residues. Trimming shortened V by 3 bases and J by 4 bases, and 16 bases separated the two germline ends. Germline assignment: CDR1 DFQATT and CDR2 SNEGSKA (reference sequence). The CDR3 DNA sequence: TGCAGTGCTAGGAATGAGGGCGGGACTTACGAGCAGTACTTC. Translation gives CSARNEGGTYEQYF.

The chain carries TRBV7-9 and TRBJ1-1, with 10 bases identical to TRBD1. There are 15 residues in the CDR3. The germline gives CDR1 SEHNR, CDR2 FQNEAQ (reference sequence). J was trimmed by 4 bases and V by 4 bases; bases with no gene match: 6. In nucleotides, the CDR3 is TGTGCCAGCAGCTGGGACAGGGGAGAAGTCACTGAAGCTTTCTTT. It encodes CASSWDRGEVTEAFF.

The rearrangement links TRBV11-2 to TRBJ2-1, with TRBD2 identical over 10 bases. Germline-derived CDR1 and CDR2 are SGHAT and FQNNGV. J gave up 2 bases and V 0 bases, and 7 bases lay outside the gene matches. This CDR3 has 18 residues. Here the CDR3 DNA reads TGTGCCAGCAGCTTAGATCGGGGAACTAGCGGGACCTACAATGAGCAGTTCTTC. It specifies CASSLDRGTSGTYNEQFF.

This clonotype was found many times. The chain links TRBV9 to TRBJ2-1; no clear D. The germline gives CDR1 SGDLS, CDR2 YYNGEE. V was trimmed by 0 bases and J by 8 bases, leaving 18 bases between them. This CDR3 spans 16 amino acids. The CDR3 protein is CASSVVGFPVRDEQFF. The CDR3 DNA follows: TGTGCCAGCAGCGTAGTGGGGTTTCCGGTTCGGGATGAGCAGTTCTTC.

The rearrangement links TRBV12-3 or TRBV12-4 to TRBJ2-6; TRBD1 matches 9 bases. CDR3 size: 18 residues. The junction had 11 bases not matched to a gene; V was cut back by 6 bases and J by 2 bases. The DNA for the CDR3 is TGTGCCAGCAGCCCCCGGGACAGGGTTCTGACTGGGGCCAACGTCCTGACTTTC. It yields the protein CASSPRDRVLTGANVLTF.

The chain is built from TRBV4-1 and TRBJ2-3; D uncertain. Trimming removed 0 bases at V and 5 bases at J, with 18 bases between. This CDR3 contains 17 residues. Germline CDR1 reads MGHRA; CDR2 reads YSYEKL. The CDR3 spells CASSQDLERSRKDTQYF. The CDR3, as DNA: TGCGCCAGCAGCCAAGATCTCGAAAGAAGCAGGAAAGATACGCAGTATTTT.

Only a few counts were recorded for this clonotype. The chain links TRBV30 to TRBJ2-3, with TRBD2 matching 11 bases. The germline gives CDR1 GTSNPN, CDR2 SVGIG (reference sequence). The J segment lost 3 bases and the V segment lost 0 bases, leaving 2 bases of the junction unmatched. The CDR3 extends over 15 amino acids. DNA for the CDR3: TGTGCCTGGAGTGTACTAGCGGGAGCTACAGATACGCAGTATTTT. The encoded protein is CAWSVLAGATDTQYF. Full variable domain (outside the CDR3, taken from reference TRBV30 and TRBJ2-3): SQTIHQWPATLVQPVGSPLSLECTVEGTSNPNLYWYRQAAGRGLQLLFYSVGIGQISSEVPQNLSASRPQDRQFILSSKKLLLSDSGFYLCAWSVLAGATDTQYFGPGTRLTVL.

The chain carries TRBV7-6 and TRBJ1-2, with 12 nucleotides matching TRBD1. CDR1 and CDR2 from the germline V gene are SGHVS and FNYEAQ. V was pared by 5 bases and J by 5 bases, with 9 bases of the junction left unmatched. CDR3 length: 16 amino acids. CDR3 amino acids: CASSLTGTGGGYGYTF. The CDR3 DNA reads as TGTGCCAGCAGCCTCACCGGGACAGGGGGCGGGTATGGCTACACCTTC.

The V and J genes are TRBV6-1 and TRBJ2-3; tentatively, D is TRBD2 (5 bases). Trimming took off 4 bases at V and 0 bases at J, with 29 bases between the two ends. The CDR3 runs to 21 residues. CDR1 MNHNS and CDR2 SASEGT come from the germline V gene. CDR3 in amino acids: CASSVPLRRAGGTFSTDTQYF. The CDR3, as DNA: TGTGCCAGCAGTGTCCCCCTGAGGCGGGCCGGTGGAACCTTTAGCACAGATACGCAGTATTTT.

This clonotype was seen only a few times. This sequence joins TRBV12-3 or TRBV12-4 and TRBJ2-7, with D perhaps matching TRBD1 (7 bases). With 3 bases removed from V and 6 bases from J, the gap between germline ends came to 15 bases. This CDR3 contains 14 residues. CDR3 DNA sequence: TGTGCCAGCAGTTTTCAGGGGGGTCAAGGCGAGCAGTACTTC. Protein product: CASSFQGGQGEQYF.

V gene TRBV5-5 combines with J gene TRBJ1-2; TRBD1 matches 9 bases. Trimming at V came to 2 bases and at J to 5 bases, leaving 13 bases not matched to a gene. CDR1 and CDR2 (germline): SGHKS, YYEKEE (reference sequence). This CDR3 has 17 residues. The CDR3 bases are TGTGCCAGCAGCTTATACCGGGACAGGGTATTGGGATATGGCTACACCTTC. Translating gives CASSLYRDRVLGYGYTF.

This clonotype appeared many times. The chain uses TRBV12-3 or TRBV12-4 and TRBJ2-1; D remains unclear. The V end was cut by 2 bases, the J end by 0 bases, with 11 bases between. The CDR3 totals 16 residues. CDR3 nucleotide sequence: TGTGCCAGCAGTTTACCCCCGATAAGCTCCTACAATGAGCAGTTCTTC. Translation: CASSLPPISSYNEQFF.

The chain links TRBV20-1 to TRBJ2-1; D is ambiguous. The CDR3 runs to 14 residues. Trimming took 6 bases from V and 0 from J, leaving 12 bases between them. Germline CDR1 DFQATT, CDR2 SNEGSKA (reference sequence). As DNA, the CDR3 is TGCAGTGCCCCAGCGCCTTACTCCTACAATGAGCAGTTCTTC. Translating it yields CSAPAPYSYNEQFF.

The V and J genes are TRBV5-1 and TRBJ1-2, with D tentatively TRBD1 (6 bases). V gave up 4 bases and J gave up 0 bases, with 10 bases separating them. Germline CDR1 and CDR2: SGHRS and YFSETQ. CDR3 length: 14 amino acids. CDR3 in amino acids: CASSGTPTNYGYTF. The CDR3 DNA follows: TGCGCCAGCAGCGGGACACCAACTAACTATGGCTACACCTTC.

This clonotype came up once. The gene calls are TRBV6-1 and TRBJ1-5; perhaps TRBD1 as D (5 bases). CDR3 size: 13 residues. Germline V gene lookup returns CDR1 MNHNS and CDR2 SASEGT. Trimming stripped 7 bases from V and 0 bases from J, with 7 bases between. The CDR3 loop reads CASIGTSNQPQHF. CDR3 coding DNA: TGTGCCAGCATAGGGACTAGCAATCAGCCCCAGCATTTT.

The rearrangement links TRBV30 to TRBJ2-7, with 10 positions matching TRBD2. V lost 7 bases and J lost 2; bases outside the gene matches: 2. The CDR3 consists of 12 residues. Germline values: CDR1 GTSNPN, CDR2 SVGIG (reference sequence). The CDR3 here is CAYLAGAYEQYF. CDR3 in DNA: TGTGCCTATCTAGCGGGGGCCTACGAGCAGTACTTC.

This clonotype showed up just a few times. This chain joins TRBV28 and TRBJ1-5, with a weak D call TRBD1 (5 bases). Trimming removed 7 bases at V and 3 bases at J, with 16 bases between. Germline V CDR1 and CDR2: MDHEN, SYDVKM. This CDR3 contains 15 residues. This CDR3 reads CASNAGAGNNQPQHF. The CDR3 DNA is TGTGCCAGCAATGCCGGGGCAGGGAACAATCAGCCCCAGCATTTT.

The V gene is TRBV7-9, the J gene TRBJ2-2, with unresolved D. Germline V gene lookup returns CDR1 SEHNR and CDR2 FQNEAQ (reference sequence). This CDR3 contains 12 residues. Trimming pared 9 bases from V and 4 bases from J, leaving 9 bases between. CDR3: CASTIFTGELFF. CDR3 DNA: TGTGCCAGTACCATCTTCACCGGGGAGCTGTTTTTT.

This clonotype has only one observation. Being one base from a much bigger clone, this may be a read error. The chain links TRBV21-1 to TRBJ2-2. TRBV21-1 is noted as a pseudogene. The CDR3 is 10 amino acids. In nucleotides, the CDR3 is TGTGCCAGTTGCACCGGGGAGCTGTTTTTT. It codes for CASCTGELFF.

The sample holds a few counts of this clonotype. This rearrangement joins TRBV2 to TRBJ2-3; D might be TRBD1 (7 bases). With 0 bases removed from V and 5 bases from J, the gap between germline ends came to 18 bases. Germline CDR1 and CDR2: SNHLY and FYNNEI. This CDR3 spans 17 amino acids. The CDR3 nucleotides are TGTGCCAGCAGTGAAGCGCTTCCCAGGGGGGCAGGAGATACGCAGTATTTT. Its protein product is CASSEALPRGAGDTQYF.

This clonotype showed up just once. The chain links TRBV7-6 to TRBJ2-3, with no clear D. Germline V gives CDR1 SGHVS, CDR2 FNYEAQ. The CDR3 loop spans 16 amino acids. The V end lost 1 base, the J end lost 0 bases, and 11 bases lay between the germline ends. The CDR3 sequence: CASSLGSLSSTDTQYF. The CDR3 DNA follows: TGTGCCAGCAGCTTAGGCTCTCTGTCCAGCACAGATACGCAGTATTTT.